This T cell receptor (beta chain) was sequenced for a study of blood T cell repertoires in COVID-19. The overall study: T cells, B-cell-depleted T cells, or PBMCs provided the cDNA or gDNA that served as material.

Those enrolled, adults aged roughly 18 to 89 years, came from about 24 US areas. Cohort placement rested on clinical history that participants reported themselves. Trimming took off 0 bases at V and 11 bases at J, with 7 bases between the two ends. This CDR3 spans 11 amino acids. Germline CDR1 is MGHRA and CDR2 is YSYEKL. TCRdb's table, derived via immunoSEQ multiplex PCR, lists solely in-frame clones and lacks some. This table holds fewer than 450,000 clones, approximately 85% found once. The chain has TRBV4-1 and TRBJ1-1, with D possibly being TRBD1 (5 bases). The sequencing input was PBMCs or T cells enriched from blood (not recorded which). This receptor was identified in a woman aged 35 to 49 with acute COVID-19. CDR3 protein: CASSQEGGAFF. CDR3 sequence (DNA): TGCGCCAGCAGCCAAGAGGGGGGTGCTTTCTTT.